Listed below are T cell receptor beta chains from one sample, sequenced in a study of control samples from healthy donors and cancer patients. Sequencing used immunoSEQ multiplex PCR; TCRdb keeps in-frame clones, though not all of them. The table has about 410,000 clones, 80% to 95% seen once; the top ten hold 5% to 7%. The sample was PBMCs. These receptors came from a man in his forties with head and neck cancer. CDR3s include the opening cysteine and the closing phenylalanine or tryptophan. The D gene is left open where the match is weak. Size is omitted from some rows. Given values are once, few, many or a class for expanded clones.

j_gene: TRBJ2-3
d_gene: -
v_gene: TRBV28
abundance: -
CDR3aa: CASSARGGTDTQYF
CDR3nt: TGTGCCAGCAGTGCCAGGGGGGGCACAGATACGCAGTATTTT

j_gene: TRBJ1-4
d_gene: -
v_gene: TRBV21-1
abundance: -
CDR3aa: CASSMDATNEKLFF
CDR3nt: TGTGCCAGCAGCATGGATGCAACTAATGAAAAACTGTTTTTT

j_gene: TRBJ2-5
d_gene: TRBD2
v_gene: TRBV29-1
abundance: few
CDR3aa: CSVVPLAGEQETQYF
CDR3nt: TGCAGCGTCGTCCCTCTAGCGGGGGAGCAAGAGACCCAGTACTTC

j_gene: TRBJ1-4
d_gene: -
v_gene: TRBV30
abundance: once
CDR3aa: CAWSSDSSPKLFF
CDR3nt: TGTGCCTGGAGTTCGGACAGCTCCCCAAAACTGTTTTTT

j_gene: TRBJ2-4
d_gene: -
v_gene: TRBV11-2
abundance: once
CDR3aa: CASREISKNIQYF
CDR3nt: TGTGCCAGCAGGGAAATCAGCAAAAACATTCAGTACTTC

j_gene: TRBJ1-6
d_gene: TRBD1
v_gene: TRBV13
abundance: -
CDR3aa: CASSSGTGHSPLHF
CDR3nt: TGTGCCAGCAGCAGCGGGACAGGACATTCACCCCTCCACTTT

j_gene: TRBJ1-1
d_gene: TRBD1
v_gene: TRBV7-3
abundance: once
CDR3aa: CASSFQTGTNTEAFF
CDR3nt: TGTGCCAGCAGCTTTCAGACAGGGACGAACACTGAAGCTTTCTTT

j_gene: TRBJ2-3
d_gene: -
v_gene: TRBV7-9
abundance: once
CDR3aa: CASSLASVRVGTQYF
CDR3nt: TGTGCCAGCAGCCTAGCTAGCGTCAGGGTCGGTACGCAGTATTTT

j_gene: TRBJ1-2
d_gene: -
v_gene: TRBV9
abundance: -
CDR3aa: CASSVESGAVYGYTF
CDR3nt: TGTGCCAGCAGCGTAGAGTCCGGGGCAGTTTATGGCTACACCTTC

j_gene: TRBJ2-3
d_gene: -
v_gene: TRBV6-2/TRBV6-3
abundance: once
CDR3aa: CASSSRGRTDTQYF
CDR3nt: TGTGCCAGCAGTTCTAGGGGACGCACAGATACGCAGTATTTT

j_gene: TRBJ1-5
d_gene: -
v_gene: TRBV15
abundance: -
CDR3aa: CATSRDRQEYVNQPQHF
CDR3nt: TGTGCCACCAGCAGAGATCGACAGGAGTACGTAAATCAGCCCCAGCATTTT

j_gene: TRBJ1-4
d_gene: -
v_gene: TRBV11-2
abundance: -
CDR3aa: CASSLASGGSSNEKLFF
CDR3nt: TGTGCCAGCAGCTTAGCAAGTGGAGGCAGTTCAAATGAAAAACTGTTTTTT

j_gene: TRBJ2-1
d_gene: -
v_gene: TRBV5-6
abundance: -
CDR3aa: CASSSLYNEQFF
CDR3nt: TGTGCCAGCAGCTCGCTTTACAATGAGCAGTTCTTC

j_gene: TRBJ2-5
d_gene: -
v_gene: TRBV7-9
abundance: -
CDR3aa: CASSLAYQETQYF
CDR3nt: TGTGCCAGCAGCTTAGCCTACCAAGAGACCCAGTACTTC

j_gene: TRBJ2-1
d_gene: -
v_gene: TRBV6-5
abundance: -
CDR3aa: CASTSSSYNEQFF
CDR3nt: TGTGCCAGCACCAGCAGCTCCTACAATGAGCAGTTCTTC

j_gene: TRBJ2-4
d_gene: TRBD2
v_gene: TRBV3-1/TRBV3-2
abundance: -
CDR3aa: CASSDSGLAGIAKNIQYF
CDR3nt: TGTGCCAGCAGCGATTCTGGACTAGCGGGGATAGCCAAAAACATTCAGTACTTC

j_gene: TRBJ2-7
d_gene: TRBD1
v_gene: TRBV7-2
abundance: -
CDR3aa: CASSLLPGTGANRAYEQYF
CDR3nt: TGTGCCAGCAGCTTACTGCCCGGGACAGGGGCGAACCGTGCGTACGAGCAGTACTTC

j_gene: TRBJ1-2
d_gene: TRBD1
v_gene: TRBV28
abundance: -
CDR3aa: CASSLLTGWNYGYTF
CDR3nt: TGTGCCAGCAGTTTGTTGACAGGGTGGAACTATGGCTACACCTTC

j_gene: TRBJ2-3
d_gene: -
v_gene: TRBV9
abundance: many
CDR3aa: CASSVGVDSTDTQYF
CDR3nt: TGTGCCAGCAGCGTAGGGGTAGATAGCACAGATACGCAGTATTTT

j_gene: TRBJ1-1
d_gene: TRBD1
v_gene: TRBV4-1
abundance: -
CDR3aa: CASSLGTGWGTEAFF
CDR3nt: TGCGCCAGCAGTCTTGGGACAGGTTGGGGCACTGAAGCTTTCTTT

j_gene: TRBJ2-2
d_gene: -
v_gene: TRBV6-1
abundance: -
CDR3aa: CASSEALGASGTGELFF
CDR3nt: TGTGCCAGCAGTGAAGCGCTAGGGGCCTCGGGCACCGGGGAGCTGTTTTTT

j_gene: TRBJ2-2
d_gene: TRBD1
v_gene: TRBV5-6
abundance: once
CDR3aa: CASSRTGGNGELFF
CDR3nt: TGTGCCAGCAGCCGGACAGGGGGCAACGGGGAGCTGTTTTTT

j_gene: TRBJ1-2
d_gene: -
v_gene: TRBV9
abundance: -
CDR3aa: CASSVGEGWGYGYTF
CDR3nt: TGTGCCAGCAGCGTCGGGGAGGGGTGGGGGTATGGCTACACCTTC

j_gene: TRBJ1-4
d_gene: -
v_gene: TRBV5-1
abundance: once
CDR3aa: CASSLVGGTNEKLFF
CDR3nt: TGCGCCAGCAGCTTGGTGGGGGGGACTAATGAAAAACTGTTTTTT

j_gene: TRBJ1-2
d_gene: -
v_gene: TRBV3-1/TRBV3-2
abundance: -
CDR3aa: CASSPSHLGAAVEMGYTF
CDR3nt: TGTGCCAGCAGCCCCTCCCACCTAGGGGCAGCGGTGGAGATGGGCTACACCTTC

j_gene: TRBJ2-5
d_gene: -
v_gene: TRBV30
abundance: -
CDR3aa: CAWSGLVGETQYF
CDR3nt: TGTGCCTGGAGTGGACTAGTCGGGGAGACCCAGTACTTC

j_gene: TRBJ2-3
d_gene: -
v_gene: TRBV4-3
abundance: -
CDR3aa: CASSQEWTTDTQYF
CDR3nt: TGCGCCAGCAGCCAAGAGTGGACGACAGATACGCAGTATTTT

j_gene: TRBJ2-7
d_gene: -
v_gene: TRBV6-6
abundance: once
CDR3aa: CASSYQGNEQYF
CDR3nt: TGTGCCAGCAGTTACCAGGGTAACGAGCAGTACTTC

j_gene: TRBJ2-2
d_gene: -
v_gene: TRBV7-3
abundance: few
CDR3aa: CASSLVAGVLEGDGELFF
CDR3nt: TGTGCCAGCAGCTTAGTGGCAGGGGTGTTAGAAGGCGACGGGGAGCTGTTTTTT

j_gene: TRBJ2-3
d_gene: TRBD2
v_gene: TRBV5-4
abundance: -
CDR3aa: CASSLDGTSGGTDTQYF
CDR3nt: TGTGCCAGCAGCTTGGACGGGACTAGCGGGGGAACAGATACGCAGTATTTT

j_gene: TRBJ1-1
d_gene: -
v_gene: TRBV30
abundance: -
CDR3aa: CAYQEGPNTEAFF
CDR3nt: TGTGCCTACCAAGAGGGCCCGAACACTGAAGCTTTCTTT

j_gene: TRBJ1-1
d_gene: TRBD1
v_gene: TRBV5-5
abundance: -
CDR3aa: CASSRRDRNTEAFF
CDR3nt: TGTGCCAGCAGCCGTCGGGACAGGAACACTGAAGCTTTCTTT

j_gene: TRBJ2-7
d_gene: TRBD1
v_gene: TRBV11-1
abundance: -
CDR3aa: CASSKTGWEYEQYF
CDR3nt: TGTGCCAGCAGTAAGACAGGGTGGGAGTACGAGCAGTACTTC

j_gene: TRBJ1-1
d_gene: TRBD1
v_gene: TRBV28
abundance: -
CDR3aa: CASSFPRGRDEAFF
CDR3nt: TGTGCCAGCAGTTTCCCCAGGGGGCGAGATGAAGCTTTCTTT

j_gene: TRBJ2-7
d_gene: TRBD2
v_gene: TRBV28
abundance: -
CDR3aa: CASSYRLAGPSYEQYF
CDR3nt: TGTGCCAGCAGTTATCGACTAGCGGGGCCTTCCTACGAGCAGTACTTC

j_gene: TRBJ1-4
d_gene: -
v_gene: TRBV9
abundance: -
CDR3aa: CASSVRRGTNEKLFF
CDR3nt: TGTGCCAGCAGCGTAAGAAGGGGAACTAATGAAAAACTGTTTTTT

j_gene: TRBJ2-1
d_gene: TRBD2
v_gene: TRBV24-1
abundance: -
CDR3aa: CATSDPGLADSYNEQFF
CDR3nt: TGTGCCACCAGTGACCCCGGACTAGCGGATTCCTACAATGAGCAGTTCTTC

j_gene: TRBJ2-7
d_gene: TRBD2
v_gene: TRBV9
abundance: -
CDR3aa: CASSVGTSGPSDSYEQYF
CDR3nt: TGTGCCAGCAGCGTAGGGACTAGCGGACCATCAGACTCCTACGAGCAGTACTTC

j_gene: TRBJ2-1
d_gene: -
v_gene: TRBV7-9
abundance: -
CDR3aa: CASSTRDTYNEQFF
CDR3nt: TGTGCCAGCAGCACTCGGGACACCTACAATGAGCAGTTCTTC

j_gene: TRBJ1-1
d_gene: -
v_gene: TRBV10-3
abundance: -
CDR3aa: CAISVTHMNTEAFF
CDR3nt: TGTGCCATCAGTGTCACGCACATGAACACTGAAGCTTTCTTT

j_gene: TRBJ1-3
d_gene: -
v_gene: TRBV19
abundance: -
CDR3aa: CASSREAIYF
CDR3nt: TGTGCCAGCAGTCGGGAGGCCATATATTTT